The following is a T cell receptor beta chain sequence with its context. The sample belongs to a study of PD-1 blockade in classical Hodgkin lymphoma. The wider study: Every 2 weeks, patients got 3 mg/kg intravenous nivolumab.

Libraries were prepared by immunoSEQ multiplex PCR; TCRdb keeps only in-frame clonotypes and omits some of them. The data contain around 15,000 clones, roughly 83% of them singletons. V lost 6 bases and J lost 5; bases outside the gene matches: 4. Germline loops: CDR1 SQVTM, CDR2 ANQGSEA. This CDR3 spans 12 amino acids. Every single patient, without exception, relapsed after autologous stem cell transplantation, and brentuximab vedotin exposure varied. Complete response, partial response or progressive disease were the best responses. This TCR came from a human donor with classical Hodgkin lymphoma. The chain couples TRBV29-1 to TRBJ2-1; 7 nucleotides agree with TRBD2. The sequenced sample was peripheral blood mononuclear cells (PBMCs), obtained before the second cycle of nivolumab. CDR3 coding DNA: TGCAGCGTGGGGGACTACGACAATGAGCAGTTCTTC. Protein product: CSVGDYDNEQFF.